The subject of this entry is one TCR beta chain. The data originate from a study of resident and recirculating memory T cells in vitiligo. Sequenced by immunoSEQ multiplex PCR; TCRdb stores in-frame clones only, minus some. The sample records tens of thousands of clones, about 92% being singletons. CDR3 length: 15 amino acids. Unmatched junction bases numbered 6, after V lost 2 bases and J lost 4 bases. Germline V gene lookup returns CDR1 LGHNA and CDR2 YSLEER. Sequencing was performed on blood. The chain recombines TRBV4-3 with TRBJ2-5; 8 bases are shared with TRBD2. The clonotype originates from a male donor with vitiligo. CDR3 nucleotide sequence: TGCGCCAGCAGCCAATGTAGCGGGGTCCGAGAGACCCAGTACTTC. It encodes CASSQCSGVRETQYF.